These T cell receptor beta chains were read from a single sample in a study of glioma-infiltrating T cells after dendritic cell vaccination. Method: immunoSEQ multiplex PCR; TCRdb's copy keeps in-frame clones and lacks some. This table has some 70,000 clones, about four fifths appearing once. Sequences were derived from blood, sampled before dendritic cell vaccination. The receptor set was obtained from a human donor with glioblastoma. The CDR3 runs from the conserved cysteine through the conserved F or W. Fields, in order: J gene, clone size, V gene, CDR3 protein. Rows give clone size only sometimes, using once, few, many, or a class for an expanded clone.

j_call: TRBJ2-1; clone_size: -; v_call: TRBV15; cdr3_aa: CATSTGTGLASQEQFF
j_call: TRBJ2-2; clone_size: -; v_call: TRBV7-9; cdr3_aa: CASSPVTGGITGELFF
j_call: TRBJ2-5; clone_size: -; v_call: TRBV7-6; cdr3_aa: CASSLMVAGETQYF
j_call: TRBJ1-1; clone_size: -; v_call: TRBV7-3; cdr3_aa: CASSLIKNTEAFF
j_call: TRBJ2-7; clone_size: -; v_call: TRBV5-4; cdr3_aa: CASSWGQPSYEQYF
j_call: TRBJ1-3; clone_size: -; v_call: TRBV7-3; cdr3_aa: CASSFSNGNTIYF
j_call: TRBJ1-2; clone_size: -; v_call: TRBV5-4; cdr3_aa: CASSPRTGNYGYTF
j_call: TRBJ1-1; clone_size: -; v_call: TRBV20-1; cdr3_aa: CSAQGKAEAFF
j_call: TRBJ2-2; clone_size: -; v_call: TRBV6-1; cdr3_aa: CASTVAGGLGGELFF
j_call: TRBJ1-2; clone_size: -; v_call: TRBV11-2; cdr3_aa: CASSTRTGLYTF
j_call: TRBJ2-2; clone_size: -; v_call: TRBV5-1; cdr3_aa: CASSVGQNTGELFF
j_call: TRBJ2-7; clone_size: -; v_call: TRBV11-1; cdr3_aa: CASSLSGTPYEQYF
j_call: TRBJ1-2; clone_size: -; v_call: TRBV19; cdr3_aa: CASYDRPEGYTF
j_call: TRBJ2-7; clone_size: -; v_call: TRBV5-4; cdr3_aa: CASSLASGYEQYF
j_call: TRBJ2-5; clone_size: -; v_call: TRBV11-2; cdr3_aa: CASSRRTSGGLQETQYF
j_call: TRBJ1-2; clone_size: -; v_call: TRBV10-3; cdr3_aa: CAIRLDRVRGYTF
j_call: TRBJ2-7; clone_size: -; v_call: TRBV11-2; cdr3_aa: CASSLAGEVYYEQYF
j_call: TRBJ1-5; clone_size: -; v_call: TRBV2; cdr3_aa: CASSERGGADQPQHF
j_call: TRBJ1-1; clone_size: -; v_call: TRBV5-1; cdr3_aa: CASSVEGTANTEAFF
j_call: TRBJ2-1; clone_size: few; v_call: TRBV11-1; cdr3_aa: CASSPDRSVLPNEQFF
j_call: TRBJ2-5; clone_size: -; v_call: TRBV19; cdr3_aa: CASSTGLAGGQETQYF
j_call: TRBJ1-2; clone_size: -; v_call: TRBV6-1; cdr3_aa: CASSRRGQGDGYTF
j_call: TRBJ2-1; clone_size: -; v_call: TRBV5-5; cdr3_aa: CASSTTSGGADEQFF
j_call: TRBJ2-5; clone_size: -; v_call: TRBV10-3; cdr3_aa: CAISAEVQETQYF
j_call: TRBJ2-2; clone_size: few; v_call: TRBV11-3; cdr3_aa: CASSLDRFGEANTGELFF
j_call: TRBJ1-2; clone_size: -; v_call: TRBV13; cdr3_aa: CASSSTGGGGYTF
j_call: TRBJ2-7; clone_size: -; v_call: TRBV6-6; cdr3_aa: CASSLYGTSGGGEQYF